These 19 T cell receptor beta chains were sequenced from one sample in a study of shared clonotypes between healthy human individuals. Terminally differentiated effector memory CD45RA+ cells were excluded from the naive CD8 cells, which were CD45RO-negative and positively selected for CCR7. The assay was immunoSEQ multiplex PCR, and TCRdb's table has in-frame clones only and misses some. Among roughly 2 million clones, around 96% were seen once, and the ten largest hold around 1.1%. The sequencing input was naive CD8+ T cells sorted from blood. The receptors were gathered from a man younger than 35 in good health.

As regards this clone: Other DNA sequences in this specimen translate into the identical CDR3. V gene TRBV4-1 combines with J gene TRBJ2-7; D is perhaps TRBD1 (5 bases). Germline V gene data show CDR1 as MGHRA and CDR2 as YSYEKL. Trimming left V 2 bases short and J 4 bases short, with 9 bases between. The CDR3 totals 13 residues. The CDR3 DNA reads as TGCGCCAGCAGCCAAATCCAGGGATACGAGCAGTACTTC. This sequence encodes CASSQIQGYEQYF.

The chain carries TRBV4-1 and TRBJ2-7; D not certain. The V end lost 0 bases, the J end lost 7 bases, and 13 bases lay between the germline ends. Germline lookup yields CDR1 MGHRA and CDR2 YSYEKL. The CDR3 loop spans 14 amino acids. The DNA for the CDR3 is TGCGCCAGCAGCCAAGATCCGGCAGCCTGGGAGCAGTACTTC. Its translation is CASSQDPAAWEQYF.

This clone was seen at least ten times. The chain combines TRBV19 with TRBJ1-1, with TRBD1 matching over 9 bases. This CDR3 region has 15 residues. V shed 7 bases, J shed 1 base, and the junction held 7 bases outside the gene matches. Germline-derived CDR1 and CDR2 are LNHDA and SQIVND (reference sequence). The CDR3: CASIPRGQGNTEAFF. For the CDR3, the DNA is TGTGCCAGTATCCCACGGGGACAGGGGAACACTGAAGCTTTCTTT.

Only one count was recorded for this clone. At the DNA level, this CDR3 is encoded by other sequences in the same sample as well. The chain employs TRBV27 and TRBJ1-5; D unclear. CDR3 size: 13 residues. Looked up from germline, CDR1 is MNHEY and CDR2 is SMNVEV (reference sequence). Between the trimmed V and J ends, which lost 6 bases and 5 bases, there was a span of 11 bases. The CDR3 region is CASSLGRDQPQHF. DNA for the CDR3: TGTGCCAGCAGCCTAGGGAGAGATCAGCCCCAGCATTTT.

Here the CDR3 reads CASSPGLAGEQTQYF. The CDR3 DNA reads as TGTGCCAGCAGCCCAGGACTAGCGGGAGAGCAGACCCAGTACTTC. The J gene is TRBJ2-5, the V gene TRBV4-2; 13 bases are a match to TRBD2. Germline CDR1 is LGHNA and CDR2 is YNFKEQ. This CDR3 is 15 amino acids long. Trimming took 4 bases from V and 6 from J; bases not matched to a gene: 5.

This chain connects TRBV9 to TRBJ2-7; D gene unclear. CDR3 size: 13 residues. Looked up from germline, CDR1 is SGDLS and CDR2 is YYNGEE. The V end was cut by 0 bases, the J end by 0 bases, with 4 bases between. Here the CDR3 reads CASSVDLSYEQYF. The DNA for the CDR3 is TGTGCCAGCAGCGTAGACCTCTCCTACGAGCAGTACTTC.

The rearrangement joins TRBV6-1 to TRBJ2-2; perhaps TRBD1 as D (7 bases). V lost 2 bases, J lost 5 bases, and 12 bases lay in between. CDR1 is MNHNS and CDR2 is SASEGT in the germline V gene. The CDR3 is 15 residues long. The CDR3 sequence is CASSETGAGTGELFF. In nucleotides, the CDR3 is TGTGCCAGCAGTGAAACAGGGGCGGGAACCGGGGAGCTGTTTTTT.

This chain connects TRBV13 to TRBJ2-1; D is unclear. Germline lookup yields CDR1 PRHDT and CDR2 FYEKMQ (reference sequence). Trimming took 5 bases from V and 4 from J, leaving 15 bases between them. This CDR3 has 15 amino acids. The CDR3: CASSQVSPVYNEQFF. DNA for the CDR3: TGTGCCAGCAGCCAGGTGAGCCCGGTATACAATGAGCAGTTCTTC.

The rearrangement joins TRBV11-2 to TRBJ2-7; 7 bases agree with TRBD2. Germline V CDR1 and CDR2: SGHAT, FQNNGV. J gave up 4 bases and V 3 bases, and 6 bases lay outside the gene matches. This CDR3 has 14 residues. The CDR3 loop reads CASSLTPGGYEQYF. CDR3 DNA: TGTGCCAGCAGCTTGACCCCCGGGGGGTACGAGCAGTACTTC.

As regards this clone: The sample holds other DNA sequences that translate to the same CDR3. The chain has TRBV5-6 and TRBJ2-5, with a possible D match to TRBD1 (5 bases). Germline CDR1 reads SGHDT; CDR2 reads YYEEEE. This CDR3 is built from 14 residues. Trimming removed 0 bases at V and 1 base at J, with 7 bases between. CDR3 sequence reads: CASSLGGVQETQYF. The CDR3 DNA sequence: TGTGCCAGCAGCTTGGGGGGCGTCCAAGAGACCCAGTACTTC.

This clone was recorded once. CDR3 protein: CASSYVGLTEAFF. In DNA, the CDR3 is TGTGCCAGCAGCTATGTCGGACTTACTGAAGCTTTCTTT. The chain is built from TRBV7-9 and TRBJ1-1; no reliable D call. This CDR3 spans 13 amino acids. The V end was cut by 4 bases, the J end by 5 bases, with 11 bases between. The germline CDR1 and CDR2 sequences are SEHNR and FQNEAQ (reference sequence).

Written as DNA, the CDR3 is TGTGCCAGCAGTGAAGGGCACTCGGGACAGACCTACGAGCAGTACTTC. Translated: CASSEGHSGQTYEQYF. The J gene is TRBJ2-7, the V gene TRBV2; TRBD1 agrees at 7 bases. Germline V gene sequence: CDR1 SNHLY, CDR2 FYNNEI. The CDR3 totals 16 residues. Losses at the gene ends were 1 base for V and 2 bases for J; bases not matched to a gene: 8.

The chain couples TRBV19 to TRBJ2-1; the D call may be TRBD1 or TRBD2 (6 bases each). Between the trimmed V and J ends, which lost 5 bases and 7 bases, there was a span of 12 bases. The CDR3 has 13 amino acids. The germline gives CDR1 LNHDA, CDR2 SQIVND (reference sequence). CDR3 region: CASSLRGANEQFF. The CDR3 DNA is TGTGCCAGTAGTTTAAGGGGGGCAAATGAGCAGTTCTTC.

This rearrangement joins TRBV6-5 to TRBJ2-5, with D unclear. V was shortened by 6 bases and J by 4 bases, with 9 bases between the two germline ends. The CDR3 totals 12 residues. The germline CDR1 and CDR2 sequences are MNHEY and SVGAGI. The CDR3 region is CASSQDRETQYF. The CDR3 DNA follows: TGTGCCAGCAGCCAGGACCGAGAGACCCAGTACTTC.

This clone was recorded a few times. The chain uses TRBV5-4 and TRBJ1-2; perhaps TRBD1 as D (6 bases). This CDR3 comprises 12 residues. Looked up from germline, CDR1 is SGHNT and CDR2 is YYREEE (reference sequence). Trimming removed 4 bases at V and 8 bases at J, with 12 bases between. The chain's CDR3 is CASSVGQLGYTF. The CDR3 nucleotides read TGTGCCAGCAGCGTGGGACAACTAGGCTACACCTTC.

V and J are TRBV13 and TRBJ1-2, with a weak D call TRBD1 (6 bases). Germline values: CDR1 PRHDT, CDR2 FYEKMQ (reference sequence). Between the trimmed V and J ends, which lost 4 bases and 2 bases, there was a span of 11 bases. CDR3 length equals 14 residues. Here the CDR3 reads CASSSGDTNYGYTF. The DNA of the CDR3 is TGTGCCAGCAGCTCAGGGGACACAAACTATGGCTACACCTTC.

V and J are TRBV6-5 and TRBJ2-2; a weak D match, TRBD2 (5 bases). The CDR3 spans 16 residues. V lost 4 bases, J lost 2 bases, and 14 bases lay in between. Germline V gene lookup returns CDR1 MNHEY and CDR2 SVGAGI. The CDR3 reads CASSFSWGANTGELFF. The CDR3, as DNA: TGTGCCAGCAGTTTTTCTTGGGGAGCCAACACCGGGGAGCTGTTTTTT.

The V gene is TRBV4-1, the J gene TRBJ2-1; TRBD2 might be the D (6 bases). The CDR3 loop spans 13 amino acids. The V and J ends lost 0 bases and 9 bases respectively, with 9 bases between them. The V gene's germline CDR1 is MGHRA and CDR2 YSYEKL. In DNA form, the CDR3 reads TGCGCCAGCAGCCAAGAATCGGGGGTTGAGCAGTTCTTC. Amino acid sequence: CASSQESGVEQFF.

CDR3 nucleotide sequence: TGTGCCAGCAGCTTAGTACCAGACACCGGGGAGCTGTTTTTT. As protein: CASSLVPDTGELFF. The V call is TRBV11-2, the J call TRBJ2-2, with no clear D. This CDR3 comprises 14 residues. Trimming stripped 1 base from V and 3 bases from J, with 6 bases between. CDR1 and CDR2 (germline): SGHAT, FQNNGV. The variable domain in full, with the rest retrieved from reference TRBV11-2 and TRBJ2-2, is EAGVAQSPRYKIIEKRQSVAFWCNPISGHATLYWYQQILGQGPKLLIQFQNNGVVDDSQLPKDRFSAERLKGVDSTLKIQPAKLEDSAVYLCASSLVPDTGELFFGEGSRLTVL.